This T cell receptor beta chain derives from a study of cytomegalovirus exposure and HLA in healthy donors. Study findings and constraints: Analyzed later, association rates of TCRs varied across HLA loci, with DRB1 most and HLA-C fewest. 150 or so TCR beta chains were listed as cytomegalovirus-associated.

About this clone: What it binds is not known.

A multiplex PCR was run with 60 Vbeta primers and 13 Jbeta primers. The protocol was immunoSEQ multiplex PCR, while the TCRdb copy is restricted to in-frame clones and leaves out a portion. The sample includes about 180,000 clones, 77% of them seen just once. V was pared by 5 bases and J by 9 bases, with 5 bases between. CDR1 MDHEN and CDR2 SYDVKM come from the germline V gene. The CDR3 contains 11 residues. The sequence was obtained from a woman aged 55-69 years in good health and CMV-seropositive. This sequence joins TRBV28 and TRBJ1-6; TRBD1 might be the D (5 bases). The sample consisted of PBMCs. CDR3 amino acids: CASSTGSPLHF. CDR3 sequence (DNA): TGTGCCAGCAGTACAGGTTCACCCCTCCACTTT.